This TCR beta chain was identified in a study of blood T cell repertoires in COVID-19. CDR1 is SNHLY and CDR2 is FYNNEI in the germline V gene. The length of the CDR3 is 13 residues. V shed 4 bases and J shed 0 bases, with 6 bases lying between them. Produced via immunoSEQ multiplex PCR; TCRdb's table is partial and in-frame only. The data show approximately 200,000 clones, approximately 78% seen once. The material sequenced was peripheral blood. This TCR was sampled from a woman older than 75 with COVID-19, enrolled during active disease. J is TRBJ1-1 and V is TRBV2, with no clear D. The CDR3 is CASSASLNTEAFF. The CDR3 nucleotides read TGTGCCAGCAGTGCTTCTCTGAACACTGAAGCTTTCTTT.